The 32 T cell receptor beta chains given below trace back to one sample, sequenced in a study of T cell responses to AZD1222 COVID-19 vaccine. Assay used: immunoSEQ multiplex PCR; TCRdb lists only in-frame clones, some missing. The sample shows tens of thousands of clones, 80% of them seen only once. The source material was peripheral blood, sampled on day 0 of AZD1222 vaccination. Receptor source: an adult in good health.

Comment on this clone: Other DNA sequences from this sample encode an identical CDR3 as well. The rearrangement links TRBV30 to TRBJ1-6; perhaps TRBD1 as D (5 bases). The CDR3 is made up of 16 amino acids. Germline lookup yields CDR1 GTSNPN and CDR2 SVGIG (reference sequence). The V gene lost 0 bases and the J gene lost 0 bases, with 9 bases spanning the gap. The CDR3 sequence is CAWSVGASSYNSPLHF. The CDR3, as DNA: TGTGCCTGGAGTGTAGGGGCTAGCTCCTATAATTCACCCCTCCACTTT. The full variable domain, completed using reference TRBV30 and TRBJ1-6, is SQTIHQWPATLVQPVGSPLSLECTVEGTSNPNLYWYRQAAGRGLQLLFYSVGIGQISSEVPQNLSASRPQDRQFILSSKKLLLSDSGFYLCAWSVGASSYNSPLHFGNGTRLTVT.

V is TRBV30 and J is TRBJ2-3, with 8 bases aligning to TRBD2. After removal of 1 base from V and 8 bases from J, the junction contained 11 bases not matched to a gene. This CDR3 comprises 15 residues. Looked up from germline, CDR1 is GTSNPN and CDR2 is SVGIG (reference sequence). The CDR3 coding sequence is TGTGCCTGGAGTGATCTCGGGGGGGCCAGATCTACGCAGTATTTT. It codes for CAWSDLGGARSTQYF.

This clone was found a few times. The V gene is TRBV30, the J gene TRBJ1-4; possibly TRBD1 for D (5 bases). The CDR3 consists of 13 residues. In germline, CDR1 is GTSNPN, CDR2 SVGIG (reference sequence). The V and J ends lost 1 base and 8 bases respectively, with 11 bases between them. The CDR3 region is CAWSGRVLEKLFF. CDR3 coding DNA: TGTGCCTGGAGTGGCAGGGTATTAGAAAAACTGTTTTTT.

CDR3 sequence: CASSIGGTGGGQFF. The DNA for the CDR3 is TGTGCCAGTAGTATAGGGGGGACAGGGGGAGGGCAGTTCTTC. This chain links TRBV19 with TRBJ2-1; 11 bases match TRBD1. The germline CDR1 and CDR2 sequences are LNHDA and SQIVND (reference sequence). V dropped 1 base and J dropped 12; count of bases not matched to a gene: 5. The CDR3 is made up of 14 amino acids.

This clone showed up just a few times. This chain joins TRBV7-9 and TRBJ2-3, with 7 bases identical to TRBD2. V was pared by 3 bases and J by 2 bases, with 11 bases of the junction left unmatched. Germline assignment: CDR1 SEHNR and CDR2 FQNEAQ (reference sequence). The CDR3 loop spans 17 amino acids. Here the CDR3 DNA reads TGTGCCAGCAGCTTGGGGACTGGGCGGGGGTTCACAGATACGCAGTATTTT. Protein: CASSLGTGRGFTDTQYF. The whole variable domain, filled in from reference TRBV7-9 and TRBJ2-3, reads DTGVSQNPRHKITKRGQNVTFRCDPISEHNRLYWYRQTLGQGPEFLTYFQNEAQLEKSRLLSDRFSAERPKGSFSTLEIQRTEQGDSAMYLCASSLGTGRGFTDTQYFGPGTRLTVL.

The CDR3 nucleotides read TGCAGCGTTGGGGGAGTAAGTGAGCAGTTCTTC. This codes for CSVGGVSEQFF. This chain uses TRBV29-1 with TRBJ2-1; D may be TRBD2 (5 bases). Trimming left V 4 bases short and J 9 bases short, with 10 bases between. The length of the CDR3 is 11 residues. Germline V gene sequence: CDR1 SQVTM, CDR2 ANQGSEA.

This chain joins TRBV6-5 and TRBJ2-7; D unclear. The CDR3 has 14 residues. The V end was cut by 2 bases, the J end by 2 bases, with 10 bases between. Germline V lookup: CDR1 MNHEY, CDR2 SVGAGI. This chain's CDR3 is CASSYASSTYEQYF. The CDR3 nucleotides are TGTGCCAGCAGTTACGCATCATCGACCTACGAGCAGTACTTC.

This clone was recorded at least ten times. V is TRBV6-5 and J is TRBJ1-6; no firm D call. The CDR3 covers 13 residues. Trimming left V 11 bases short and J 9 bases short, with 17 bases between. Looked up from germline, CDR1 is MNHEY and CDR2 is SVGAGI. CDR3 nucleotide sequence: TGTGCCTCCCGACCCCTGGAGGCTTCACCCCTCCACTTT. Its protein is CASRPLEASPLHF.

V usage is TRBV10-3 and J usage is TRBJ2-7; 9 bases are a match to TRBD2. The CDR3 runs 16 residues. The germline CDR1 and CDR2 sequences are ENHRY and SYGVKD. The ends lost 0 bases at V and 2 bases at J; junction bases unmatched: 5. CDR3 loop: CAISESGGRAAYEQYF. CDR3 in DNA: TGTGCCATCAGTGAGTCGGGCGGGAGGGCGGCCTACGAGCAGTACTTC.

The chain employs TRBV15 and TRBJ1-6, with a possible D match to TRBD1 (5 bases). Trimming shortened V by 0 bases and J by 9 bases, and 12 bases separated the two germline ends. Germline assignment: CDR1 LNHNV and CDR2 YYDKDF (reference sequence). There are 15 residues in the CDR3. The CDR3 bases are TGTGCCACCAGCAGAGATTTCCAGGGCGGTTCACCCCTCCACTTT. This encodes CATSRDFQGGSPLHF.

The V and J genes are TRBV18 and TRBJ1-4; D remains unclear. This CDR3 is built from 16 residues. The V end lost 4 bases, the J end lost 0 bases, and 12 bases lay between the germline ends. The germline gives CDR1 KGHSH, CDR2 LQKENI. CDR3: CASSLFNSPTNEKLFF. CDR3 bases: TGTGCCAGCTCACTTTTCAACTCCCCAACTAATGAAAAACTGTTTTTT.

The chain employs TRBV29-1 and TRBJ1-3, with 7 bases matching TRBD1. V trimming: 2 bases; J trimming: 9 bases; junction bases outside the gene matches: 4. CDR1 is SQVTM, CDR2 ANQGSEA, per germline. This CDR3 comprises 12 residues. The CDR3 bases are TGCAGCGTTGAACAGGGGGAAAGCACCATATATTTT. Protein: CSVEQGESTIYF.

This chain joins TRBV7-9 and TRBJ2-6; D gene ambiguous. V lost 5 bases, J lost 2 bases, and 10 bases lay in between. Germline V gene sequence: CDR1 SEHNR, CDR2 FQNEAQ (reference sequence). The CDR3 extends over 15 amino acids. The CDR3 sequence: CASSPPRAGANVLTF. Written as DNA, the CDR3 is TGTGCCAGCAGCCCACCCCGAGCTGGGGCCAACGTCCTGACTTTC.

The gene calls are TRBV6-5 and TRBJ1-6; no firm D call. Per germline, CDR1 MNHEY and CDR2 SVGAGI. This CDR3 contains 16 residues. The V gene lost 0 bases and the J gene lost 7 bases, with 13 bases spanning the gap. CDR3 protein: CASSYSTLYSNSPLHF. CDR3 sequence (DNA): TGTGCCAGCAGTTACTCGACACTCTATTCGAATTCACCCCTCCACTTT.

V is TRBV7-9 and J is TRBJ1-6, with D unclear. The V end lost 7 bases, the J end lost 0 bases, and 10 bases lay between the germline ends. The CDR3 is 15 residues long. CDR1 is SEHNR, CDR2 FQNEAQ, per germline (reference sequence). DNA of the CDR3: TGTGCCAGCACCCCCGGGAGCTCCTATAATTCACCCCTCCACTTT. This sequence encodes CASTPGSSYNSPLHF.

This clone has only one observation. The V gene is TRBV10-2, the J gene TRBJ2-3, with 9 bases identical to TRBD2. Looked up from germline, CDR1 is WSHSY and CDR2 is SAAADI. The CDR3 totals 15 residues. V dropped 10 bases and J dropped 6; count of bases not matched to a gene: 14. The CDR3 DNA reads TGCGCCACCCGGATCGCAGCGGGGGGCTATGATACGCAGTATTTT. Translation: CATRIAAGGYDTQYF.

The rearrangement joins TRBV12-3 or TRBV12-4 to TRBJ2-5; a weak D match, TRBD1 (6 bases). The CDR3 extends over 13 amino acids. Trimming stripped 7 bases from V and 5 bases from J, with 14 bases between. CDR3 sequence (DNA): TGTGCCAGCATGGCAGGGGTTGGCGAGACCCAGTACTTC. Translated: CASMAGVGETQYF.

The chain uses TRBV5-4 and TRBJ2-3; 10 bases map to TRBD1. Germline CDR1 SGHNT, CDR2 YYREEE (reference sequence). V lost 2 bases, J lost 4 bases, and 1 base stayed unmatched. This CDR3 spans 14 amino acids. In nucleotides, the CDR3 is TGTGCCAGCAGCTTAGGACAGGGGGCAGATACGCAGTATTTT. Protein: CASSLGQGADTQYF.

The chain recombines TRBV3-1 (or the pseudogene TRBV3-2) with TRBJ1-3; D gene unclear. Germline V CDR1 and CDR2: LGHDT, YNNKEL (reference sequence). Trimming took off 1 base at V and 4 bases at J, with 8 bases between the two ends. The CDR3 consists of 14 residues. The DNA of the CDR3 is TGTGCCAGCAGCCAAGGGGCGGCGGGAAACACCATATATTTT. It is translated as CASSQGAAGNTIYF.

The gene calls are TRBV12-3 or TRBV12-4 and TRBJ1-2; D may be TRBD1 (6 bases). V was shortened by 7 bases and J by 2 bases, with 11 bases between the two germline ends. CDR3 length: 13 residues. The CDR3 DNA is TGTGCCAGCAATAACAGGGACAACTATGGCTACACCTTC. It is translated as CASNNRDNYGYTF.

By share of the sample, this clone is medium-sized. This CDR3 is CASSEDRVNQPQHF. The CDR3 DNA reads as TGTGCCAGCAGTGAAGACAGGGTGAATCAGCCCCAGCATTTT. This sequence joins TRBV2 and TRBJ1-5, with a possible D match to TRBD1 (6 bases). Looked up from germline, CDR1 is SNHLY and CDR2 is FYNNEI. Trimming cost V 1 base and J 4 bases, with 8 bases left between them. The CDR3 extends over 14 amino acids.

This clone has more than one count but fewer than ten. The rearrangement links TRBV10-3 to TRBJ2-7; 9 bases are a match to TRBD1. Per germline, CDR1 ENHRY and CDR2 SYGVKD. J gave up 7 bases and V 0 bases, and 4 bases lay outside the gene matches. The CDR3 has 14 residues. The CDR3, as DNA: TGTGCCATCAGTGAGTCTGGACAGGGGAGGGAGCAGTACTTC. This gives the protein CAISESGQGREQYF.

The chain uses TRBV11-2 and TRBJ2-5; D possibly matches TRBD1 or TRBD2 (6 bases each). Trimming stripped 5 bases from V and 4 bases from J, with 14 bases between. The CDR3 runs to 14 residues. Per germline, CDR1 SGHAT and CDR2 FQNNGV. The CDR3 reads CASSPRGGRETQYF. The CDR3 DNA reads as TGTGCCAGCAGCCCCCGTGGGGGGCGAGAGACCCAGTACTTC.

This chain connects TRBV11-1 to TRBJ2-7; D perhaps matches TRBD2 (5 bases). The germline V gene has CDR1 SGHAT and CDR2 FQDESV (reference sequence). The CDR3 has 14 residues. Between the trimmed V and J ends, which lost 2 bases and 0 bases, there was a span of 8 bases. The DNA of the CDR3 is TGTGCCAGCAGCTTAAGCGGATTCTCCTACGAGCAGTACTTC. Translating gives CASSLSGFSYEQYF.

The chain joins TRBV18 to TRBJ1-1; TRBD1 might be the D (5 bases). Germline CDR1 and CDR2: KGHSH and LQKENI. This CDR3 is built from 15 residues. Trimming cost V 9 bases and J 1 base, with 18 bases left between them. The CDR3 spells CASHGTRGTNTEAFF. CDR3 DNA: TGTGCCAGTCACGGGACCCGGGGAACGAACACTGAAGCTTTCTTT.

The CDR3 reads CASSQDLGSYNEQFF. The CDR3 DNA is TGTGCCAGCAGCCAAGATCTGGGTAGCTACAATGAGCAGTTCTTC. The chain links TRBV4-2 to TRBJ2-1; unclear D gene. This CDR3 contains 15 residues. Between the trimmed V and J ends, which lost 0 bases and 3 bases, there was a span of 9 bases. Germline loops: CDR1 LGHNA, CDR2 YNFKEQ.

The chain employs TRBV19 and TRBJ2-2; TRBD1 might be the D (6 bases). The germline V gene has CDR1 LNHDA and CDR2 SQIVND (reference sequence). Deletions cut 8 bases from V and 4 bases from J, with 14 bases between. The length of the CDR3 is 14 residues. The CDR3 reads CASSKTGGTGELFF. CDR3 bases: TGTGCCAGTTCTAAGACAGGCGGCACCGGGGAGCTGTTTTTT.

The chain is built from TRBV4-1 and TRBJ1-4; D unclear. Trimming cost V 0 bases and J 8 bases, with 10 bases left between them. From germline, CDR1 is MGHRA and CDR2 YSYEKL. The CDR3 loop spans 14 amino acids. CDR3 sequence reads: CASSQDSHGEKLFF. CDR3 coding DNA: TGCGCCAGCAGCCAAGATAGCCACGGCGAAAAACTGTTTTTT.

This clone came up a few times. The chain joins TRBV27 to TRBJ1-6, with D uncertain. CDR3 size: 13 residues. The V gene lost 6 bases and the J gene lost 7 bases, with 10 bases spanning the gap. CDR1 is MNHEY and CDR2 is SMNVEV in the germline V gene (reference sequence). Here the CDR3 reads CASSTVWNSPLHF. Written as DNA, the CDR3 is TGTGCCAGCAGCACGGTTTGGAATTCACCCCTCCACTTT.

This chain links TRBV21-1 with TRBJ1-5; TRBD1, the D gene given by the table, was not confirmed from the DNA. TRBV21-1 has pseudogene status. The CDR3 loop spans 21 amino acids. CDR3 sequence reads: CASTTRGRVVPQPYSNQPQHF. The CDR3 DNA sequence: TGTGCCAGCACCACAAGGGGGCGCGTAGTCCCCCAACCTTATAGCAATCAGCCCCAGCATTTT.

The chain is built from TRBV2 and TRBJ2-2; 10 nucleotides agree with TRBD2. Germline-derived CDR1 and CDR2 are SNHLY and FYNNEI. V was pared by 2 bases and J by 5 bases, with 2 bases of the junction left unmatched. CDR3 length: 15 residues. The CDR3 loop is CASSESLAGTGELFF. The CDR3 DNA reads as TGTGCCAGCAGTGAATCACTAGCGGGAACCGGGGAGCTGTTTTTT.

The CDR3 DNA reads as TGCAGTGCTAGTACAGCAAATCAGCCCCAGCATTTT. Protein sequence: CSASTANQPQHF. This chain links TRBV20-1 with TRBJ1-5; D remains ambiguous. The germline V gene has CDR1 DFQATT and CDR2 SNEGSKA (reference sequence). This CDR3 region has 12 residues. Trimming left V 3 bases short and J 4 bases short, with 7 bases between.